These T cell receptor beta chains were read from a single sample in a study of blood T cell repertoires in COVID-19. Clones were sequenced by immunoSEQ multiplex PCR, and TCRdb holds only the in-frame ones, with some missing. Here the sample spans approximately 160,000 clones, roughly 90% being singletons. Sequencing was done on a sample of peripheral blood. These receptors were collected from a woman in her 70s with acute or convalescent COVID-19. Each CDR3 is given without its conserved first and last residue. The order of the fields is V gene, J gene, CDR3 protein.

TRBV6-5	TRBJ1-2	ASSSRSEGAGGYT
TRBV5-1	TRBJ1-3	ASSMAQGPGNTIY
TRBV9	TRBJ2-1	ASREDLPYNEQF
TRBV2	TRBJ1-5	ASSELQGRSNQPQH
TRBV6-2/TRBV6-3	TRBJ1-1	ASSYAPRGGSLPEAF
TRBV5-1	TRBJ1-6	ASSFQGALNSPLH
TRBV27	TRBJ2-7	ASGRLAGGYEQY
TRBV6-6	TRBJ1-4	ASSYRQATNEKLF
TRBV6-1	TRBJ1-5	ASSSVGGRQPQH
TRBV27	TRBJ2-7	ASSYGTGYEQY
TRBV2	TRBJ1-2	ASSLWTESEGYT
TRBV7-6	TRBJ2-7	ASSLGGRDRSYEQY
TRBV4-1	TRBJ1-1	ASSQDYRISEAF
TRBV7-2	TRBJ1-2	ASSLAQGTNYGYT
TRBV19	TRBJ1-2	ASSTAGQGNYGYT
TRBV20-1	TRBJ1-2	SARSVNGYT
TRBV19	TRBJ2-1	ASSSQGFDEQF
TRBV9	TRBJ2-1	ASSLGRGGERSNEQF
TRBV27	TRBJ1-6	ASHSERLGNSPLH
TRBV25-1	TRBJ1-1	ASSEWGTGDEAF
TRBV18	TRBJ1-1	ASSPAEMNTEAF
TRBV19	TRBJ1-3	ASAPDRAYSGNTIY
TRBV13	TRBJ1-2	ASSPRDRRLHYGYT
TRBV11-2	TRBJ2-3	ASTSRAGPDTQY
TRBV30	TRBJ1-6	AWSVEDYNSPLH
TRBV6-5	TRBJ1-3	ASRAVGNTIY
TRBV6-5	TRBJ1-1	ASSLQYTEAF
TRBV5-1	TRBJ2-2	ASSSNAGQPPGELF
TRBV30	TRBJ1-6	AWSFWSGGQNSPLH
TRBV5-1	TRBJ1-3	ASSLDGGGSSGNTIY
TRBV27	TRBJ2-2	ASRRQGSTGELF
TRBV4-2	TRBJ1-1	ASSQEQQVNTEAF
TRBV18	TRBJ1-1	ASSPAIRGSGTEAF
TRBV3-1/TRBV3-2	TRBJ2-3	ASSQGLVADTQY
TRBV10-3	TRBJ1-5	AISEGQNSNQPQH
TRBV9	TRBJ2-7	ASSVNRVPYYEQY
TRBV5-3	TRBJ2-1	ARSKPGLEYNEQF